This TCR beta chain was identified during a study of blood T cell repertoires in COVID-19. At the level of the study: Acute and convalescent COVID-19 specimens originated in the United States, Italy and Spain. The cDNA or gDNA used as material had been derived from T cells, B-cell-depleted T cells, or PBMCs.

Germline V CDR1 and CDR2: LGHDT, YNNKEL (reference sequence). Trimming cost V 4 bases and J 3 bases; bases outside gene matches: 7. The CDR3 is 16 residues long. This clone was detected once. The table came from immunoSEQ multiplex PCR; TCRdb's copy has only in-frame clones and leaves some out. In the table there are roughly 250,000 clones, about nine tenths of which are singletons. Sequenced sample: peripheral blood. The clonotype comes from a woman in her forties with acute or convalescent COVID-19. This chain links TRBV3-1 (or the pseudogene TRBV3-2) with TRBJ1-3; 9 nucleotides match TRBD1. In DNA, the CDR3 is TGTGCCAGCAGCCCTCCGGGACAGGGCTTTGGAAACACCATATATTTT. Its translation: CASSPPGQGFGNTIYF.